This T cell receptor (beta chain) is from a study of post-analysis software for immune sequencing data. Study summary: Secondary progressive, relapsing-remitting and progressive-relapsing multiple sclerosis were among the included disease courses.

General study findings and limits: Comparison of patients with controls showed 5 or 6 TRBV segments more frequent in patients, TRBV5-6, TRBV5-1 and TRBV20-1 among them. Multiple sclerosis patients had significantly lower normalized Chao1 diversity than controls. By F measure, samples from a shared preparation batch strongly co-clustered.

The V gene's germline CDR1 is SGHDT and CDR2 YYEEEE. The CDR3 has 17 amino acids. V was trimmed by 0 bases and J by 1 base, leaving 14 bases between them. With regard to this clonotype: The target antigen is unknown.

TCR beta cDNA libraries had unique molecular identifiers. The T cell input of about 1 to 10 million gave roughly 0.5 million cDNA molecules. One entry per CDR3 protein, called by TCRdb with MiXCR from the PCR reads. The table records hundreds of thousands of distinct CDR3 sequences, roughly 40% of them present only once. Specimen: blood. This TCR was recovered from a girl aged 10-17 years with multiple sclerosis. The V gene is TRBV5-6, the J gene TRBJ2-1; possible D gene TRBD2, 5 bases. The CDR3 region is CASSLGGLYLSYNEQFF. CDR3 nucleotide sequence: TGTGCCAGCAGCTTGGGAGGACTCTACCTATCCTACAATGAGCAGTTCTTC.